This T cell receptor beta chain was captured by sequencing in a study of Tregs in tolerant kidney transplant recipients. There are 21 residues in the CDR3. Germline V CDR1 and CDR2: MGHRA, YSYEKL. Trimming took 2 bases from V and 4 from J; bases not matched to a gene: 22. Libraries were prepared by immunoSEQ multiplex PCR; TCRdb keeps only in-frame clonotypes and omits some of them. The repertoire has roughly 99,000 clones, 80% to 95% of them found once; the top ten carry approximately 0.5%. The sample consisted of CD4+ T cells from blood, taken before the transplant. The sequence was obtained from a human donor who received a combined kidney and bone marrow transplant. The rearrangement uses TRBV4-1 and TRBJ2-3; 9 positions agree with TRBD2. The CDR3 DNA reads TGCGCCAGCAGCCAACCCTCTCTCAATAGCGGGAGAGTTGCGCGGGCAGATACGCAGTATTTT. Translating gives CASSQPSLNSGRVARADTQYF.